The next 13 T cell receptor beta chains were all read from a single sample in a study of T cell responses to AZD1222 COVID-19 vaccine (dated by TCRdb to the early 2020s). The time point label, as the study defines it: baseline before first vaccination. Libraries came from the immunoSEQ multiplex PCR assay. In TCRdb, the immuneACCESS table is reduced to in-frame sequences with V and J assigned. These tables do not hold every clone; where another copy was compared, an unresolved V gene accounts for under half, and the others remain unexplained. Present in this sample are roughly 150,000 clones, around 92% of which were seen just once. 2.3% of the sample belongs to the ten largest clones. The material was peripheral blood, obtained on day 0 of AZD1222 vaccination. The receptors come from an adult in good health.

V is TRBV5-8 and J is TRBJ2-1; 8 bases are a match to TRBD2. This CDR3 has 15 residues. Germline V gene lookup returns CDR1 SGHTS and CDR2 YDEGEE. V gave up 0 bases and J gave up 4 bases; unmatched junction bases: 3. In DNA, the CDR3 is TGTGCCAGCAGCTTGGGGTCTAGCGGGTACAATGAGCAGTTCTTC. Its protein is CASSLGSSGYNEQFF.

The chain employs TRBV6-2 or TRBV6-3 and TRBJ2-1; maybe TRBD2 (6 bases). Germline lookup yields CDR1 MNHEY and CDR2 SVGEGT. Trimming cost V 2 bases and J 4 bases, with 9 bases left between them. The CDR3 runs to 14 residues. CDR3 loop: CASSYRDWYNEQFF. DNA for the CDR3: TGTGCCAGCAGTTACCGGGACTGGTACAATGAGCAGTTCTTC.

The V call is TRBV7-2, the J call TRBJ2-7, with no clear D. The V end lost 1 base, the J end lost 3 bases, and 4 bases lay between the germline ends. The CDR3 loop spans 12 amino acids. Germline CDR1 is SGHTA and CDR2 is FQGNSA. CDR3 in amino acids: CASSLVLYEQYF. The CDR3 DNA reads as TGTGCCAGCAGCTTAGTACTCTACGAGCAGTACTTC.

This clone was found once. V and J are TRBV10-3 and TRBJ1-4, with 7 bases that match TRBD1. CDR3 length: 17 amino acids. Germline-derived CDR1 and CDR2 are ENHRY and SYGVKD. V was clipped by 6 bases and J by 2 bases; unmatched bases: 12. CDR3 DNA sequence: TGTGCCATCAGCGCAGGGGGTCCCATGTACACTAATGAAAAACTGTTTTTT. Its protein is CAISAGGPMYTNEKLFF.

J is TRBJ1-2 and V is TRBV18; 8 positions match TRBD1. This CDR3 comprises 14 residues. V trimming: 3 bases; J trimming: 11 bases; junction bases outside the gene matches: 11. Germline CDR1 and CDR2: KGHSH and LQKENI. The CDR3 here is CASSPQGASDSYTF. The CDR3, as DNA: TGTGCCAGCTCACCTCAGGGGGCCTCGGACAGTTACACCTTC.

This clone showed up just once. The rearrangement joins TRBV27 to TRBJ2-2; no reliable D call. V lost 3 bases and J lost 0, with 8 bases in between. The CDR3 totals 15 residues. The germline V gene has CDR1 MNHEY and CDR2 SMNVEV (reference sequence). The CDR3 spells CASSFWAPNTGELFF. As DNA, the CDR3 is TGTGCCAGCAGTTTTTGGGCACCGAACACCGGGGAGCTGTTTTTT.

The genes are TRBV3-1 (or the pseudogene TRBV3-2) and TRBJ1-6; a possible D gene is TRBD1 (5 bases). The length of the CDR3 is 15 residues. V shed 5 bases and J shed 0 bases, with 8 bases lying between them. The germline CDR1 and CDR2 sequences are LGHDT and YNNKEL (reference sequence). The CDR3 spells CASSGGSSYNSPLHF. CDR3 in DNA: TGTGCCAGCAGCGGGGGGAGCTCCTATAATTCACCCCTCCACTTT.

J is TRBJ2-1 and V is TRBV4-1, with D tentatively TRBD2 (6 bases). The CDR3 spans 17 residues. V was clipped by 1 base and J by 5 bases, with 18 bases between them. Germline CDR1 and CDR2: MGHRA and YSYEKL. The CDR3 bases are TGCGCCAGCAGCCAAGTCGACATGGGACTGGTACACAATGAGCAGTTCTTC. Its translation is CASSQVDMGLVHNEQFF.

The V gene is TRBV9, the J gene TRBJ2-5, with D hard to call. CDR1 is SGDLS and CDR2 is YYNGEE in the germline V gene. The CDR3 runs to 12 residues. Trimming left V 6 bases short and J 5 bases short, with 11 bases between. The CDR3 sequence is CASNLPDETQYF. The CDR3 DNA sequence: TGTGCCAGCAACCTACCCGACGAGACCCAGTACTTC.

The chain uses TRBV15 and TRBJ1-3; D is perhaps TRBD1 (6 bases). There are 15 residues in the CDR3. CDR1 is LNHNV and CDR2 is YYDKDF in the germline V gene (reference sequence). V lost 0 bases, J lost 9 bases, and 15 bases lay in between. The CDR3 spells CATSRDPLRGGTIYF. The DNA for the CDR3 is TGTGCCACCAGCAGAGATCCGCTCAGGGGAGGCACCATATATTTT.

This chain links TRBV4-1 with TRBJ1-2, with D possibly matching TRBD1 (5 bases). V gave up 3 bases and J gave up 4 bases, with 12 bases separating them. This CDR3 is built from 14 residues. Germline-derived CDR1 and CDR2 are MGHRA and YSYEKL. Here the CDR3 reads CASSHPGTAYGYTF. Written as DNA, the CDR3 is TGCGCCAGCAGCCACCCCGGGACGGCCTATGGCTACACCTTC.

CDR3 in DNA: TGTGCCAGCAGTTTCGAGGTGCTAGCGGGGGCTTCCAATGAGCAGTTCTTC. Its protein product is CASSFEVLAGASNEQFF. This chain connects TRBV7-2 to TRBJ2-1; 10 nucleotides align to TRBD2. CDR3 length: 17 amino acids. V was clipped by 6 bases and J by 6 bases; unmatched bases: 14. The germline CDR1 and CDR2 sequences are SGHTA and FQGNSA.

This clone was observed a single time. The chain couples TRBV6-6 to TRBJ2-3; D remains unclear. Germline V gene lookup returns CDR1 MNHNY and CDR2 SVGAGI (reference sequence). The CDR3 consists of 13 residues. V was pared by 2 bases and J by 4 bases, with 7 bases between. The CDR3 region has the DNA TGTGCCAGCAGTTACGGGTTCGCAGATACGCAGTATTTT. This encodes CASSYGFADTQYF.